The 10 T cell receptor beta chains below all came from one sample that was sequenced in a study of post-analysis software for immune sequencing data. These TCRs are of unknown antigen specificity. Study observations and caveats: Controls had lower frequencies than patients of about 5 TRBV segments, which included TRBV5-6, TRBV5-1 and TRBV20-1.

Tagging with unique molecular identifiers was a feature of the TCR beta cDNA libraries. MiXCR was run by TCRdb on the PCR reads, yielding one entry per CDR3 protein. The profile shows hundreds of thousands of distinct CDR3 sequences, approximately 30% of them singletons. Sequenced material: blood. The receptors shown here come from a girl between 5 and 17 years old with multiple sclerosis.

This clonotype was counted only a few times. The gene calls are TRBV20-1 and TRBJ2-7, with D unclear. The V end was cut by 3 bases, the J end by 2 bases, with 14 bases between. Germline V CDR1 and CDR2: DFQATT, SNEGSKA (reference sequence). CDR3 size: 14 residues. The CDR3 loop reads CSASIARKPYEQYF. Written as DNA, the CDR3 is TGCAGTGCTAGTATAGCCAGGAAGCCCTACGAGCAGTACTTC.

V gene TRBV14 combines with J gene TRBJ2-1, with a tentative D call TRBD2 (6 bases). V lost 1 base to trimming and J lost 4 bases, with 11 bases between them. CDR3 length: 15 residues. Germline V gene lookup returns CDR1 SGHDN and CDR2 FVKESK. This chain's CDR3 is CASSQGRGIYNEQFF. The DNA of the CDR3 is TGTGCCAGCAGCCAAGGACGCGGGATATACAATGAGCAGTTCTTC.

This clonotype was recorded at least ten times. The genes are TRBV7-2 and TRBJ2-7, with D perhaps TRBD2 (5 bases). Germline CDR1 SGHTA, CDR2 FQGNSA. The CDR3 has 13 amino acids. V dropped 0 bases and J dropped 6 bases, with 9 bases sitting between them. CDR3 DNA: TGTGCCAGCAGCTTAGCGCTAGCTGGCGAGCAGTACTTC. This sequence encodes CASSLALAGEQYF. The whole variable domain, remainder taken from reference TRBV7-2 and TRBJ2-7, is GAGVSQSPSNKVTEKGKDVELRCDPISGHTALYWYRQSLGQGLEFLIYFQGNSAPDKSGLPSDRFSAERTGGSVSTLTIQRTQQEDSAVYLCASSLALAGEQYFGPGTRLTVT.

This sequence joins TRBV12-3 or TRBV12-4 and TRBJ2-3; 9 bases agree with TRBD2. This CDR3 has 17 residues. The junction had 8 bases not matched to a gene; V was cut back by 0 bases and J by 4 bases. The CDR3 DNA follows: TGTGCCAGCAGTTTAGCGTCGGTGGGCGGGAGGGCAGATACGCAGTATTTT. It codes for CASSLASVGGRADTQYF.

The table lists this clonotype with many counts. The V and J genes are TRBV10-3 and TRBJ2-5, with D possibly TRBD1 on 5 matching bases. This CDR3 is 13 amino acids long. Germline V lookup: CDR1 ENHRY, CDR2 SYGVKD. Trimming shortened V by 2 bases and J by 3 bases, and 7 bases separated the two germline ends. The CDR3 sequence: CAISEPGKETQYF. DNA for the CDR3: TGTGCCATCAGTGAGCCAGGGAAAGAGACCCAGTACTTC.

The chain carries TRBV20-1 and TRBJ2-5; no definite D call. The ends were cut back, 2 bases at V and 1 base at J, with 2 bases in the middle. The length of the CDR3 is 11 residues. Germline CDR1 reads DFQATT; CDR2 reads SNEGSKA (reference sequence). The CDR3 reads CSARPQETQYF. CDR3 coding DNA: TGCAGTGCTAGACCCCAAGAGACCCAGTACTTC.

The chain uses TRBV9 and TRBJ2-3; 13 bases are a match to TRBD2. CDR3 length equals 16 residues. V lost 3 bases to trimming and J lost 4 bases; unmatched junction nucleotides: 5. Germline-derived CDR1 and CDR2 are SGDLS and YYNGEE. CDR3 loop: CASSALLAGGPDTQYF. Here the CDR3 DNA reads TGTGCCAGCAGCGCACTACTAGCGGGGGGGCCAGATACGCAGTATTTT. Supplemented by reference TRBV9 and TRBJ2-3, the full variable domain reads DSGVTQTPKHLITATGQRVTLRCSPRSGDLSVYWYQQSLDQGLQFLIQYYNGEERAKGNILERFSAQQFPDLHSELNLSSLELGDSALYFCASSALLAGGPDTQYFGPGTRLTVL.

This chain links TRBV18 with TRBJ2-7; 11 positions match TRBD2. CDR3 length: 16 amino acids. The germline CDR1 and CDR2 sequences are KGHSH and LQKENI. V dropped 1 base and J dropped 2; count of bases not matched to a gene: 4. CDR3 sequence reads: CASSPRVAGGTYEQYF. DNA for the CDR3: TGTGCCAGCTCACCACGCGTAGCGGGGGGGACCTACGAGCAGTACTTC.

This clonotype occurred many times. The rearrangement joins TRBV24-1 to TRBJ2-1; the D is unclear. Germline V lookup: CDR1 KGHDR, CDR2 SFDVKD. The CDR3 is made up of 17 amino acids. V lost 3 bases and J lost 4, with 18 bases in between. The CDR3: CATSDPSLSAEYNEQFF. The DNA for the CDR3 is TGTGCCACCAGTGATCCAAGTTTGTCCGCAGAATACAATGAGCAGTTCTTC.

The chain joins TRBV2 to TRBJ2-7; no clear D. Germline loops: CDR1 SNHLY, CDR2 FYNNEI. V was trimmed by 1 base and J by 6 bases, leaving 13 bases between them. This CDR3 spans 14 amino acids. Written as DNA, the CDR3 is TGTGCCAGCAGTGAAGTCCTTAAGCATGGCGAGCAGTACTTC. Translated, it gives CASSEVLKHGEQYF.